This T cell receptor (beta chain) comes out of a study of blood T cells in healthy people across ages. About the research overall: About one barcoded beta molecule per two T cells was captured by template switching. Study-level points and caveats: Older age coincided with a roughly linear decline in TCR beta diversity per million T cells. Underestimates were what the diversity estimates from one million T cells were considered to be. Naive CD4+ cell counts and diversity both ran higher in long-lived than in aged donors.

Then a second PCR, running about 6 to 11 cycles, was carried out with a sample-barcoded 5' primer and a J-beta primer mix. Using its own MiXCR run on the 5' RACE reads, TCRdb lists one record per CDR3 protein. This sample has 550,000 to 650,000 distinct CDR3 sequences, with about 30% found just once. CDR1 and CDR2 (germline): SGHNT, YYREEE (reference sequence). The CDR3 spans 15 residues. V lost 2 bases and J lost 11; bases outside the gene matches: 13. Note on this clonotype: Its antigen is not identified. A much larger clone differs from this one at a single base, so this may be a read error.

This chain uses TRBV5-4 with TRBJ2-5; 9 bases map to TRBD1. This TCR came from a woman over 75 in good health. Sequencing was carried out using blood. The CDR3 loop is CASSLQGAVGNEQYF. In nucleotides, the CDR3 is TGTGCCAGCAGCTTACAGGGGGCGGTGGGAAATGAGCAGTACTTC. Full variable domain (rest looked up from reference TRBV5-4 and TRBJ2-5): ETGVTQSPTHLIKTRGQQVTLRCSSQSGHNTVSWYQQALGQGPQFIFQYYREEENGRGNFPPRFSGLQFPNYSSELNVNALELDDSALYLCASSLQGAVGNEQYFGPGTRLLVL.